Sequencing of this T cell receptor beta chain was carried out in a study of cytomegalovirus exposure and HLA in healthy donors (dated by TCRdb to about 2017). Study-wide context: According to an earlier analysis of 550 to 750 of the donors, 150 million to 200 million T cells yielded some 110 million unique TCR beta sequences and about 300 Gb of sequence data. An early release covering approximately 600 HLA-typed donors comprised approximately 290 gigabases of sequencing data and roughly 86 million unique TCR sequences. Of the approximately 400 genotyped donors, 65% to 90% fell in the genetic ancestry cluster associated with self-reported Caucasian donors. The study aimed to test whether cataloging public T cell receptors could reveal signatures of past pathogen exposure. The study used immunosequencing to profile the T cell repertoires of approximately 690 subjects and linked those repertoires to cytomegalovirus serostatus. Along with the 666-subject first cohort, a separate validation cohort of over 90 different subjects was used. To predict cytomegalovirus infection status, the study combined high-throughput TCR immunosequencing, statistical association of individual TCRs with disease status, and machine learning. To study patterns of TCR occurrence, a later analysis re-analyzed previously published TCR beta repertoires from several hundred donors and added high-resolution HLA genotyping. Rather than drawing on any new phenotypic data, the later analysis identified candidate immune exposures from TCR beta sequences and the way those sequences occurred across donors. An earlier analysis of some 500 of the donors used high-throughput TCR beta sequencing to judge whether each TCR beta V gene segment behaved as functional or pseudogenic. Alongside the repertoire data, information on donor age, sex, ethnicity and CMV serostatus was compiled. Genome-wide SNP genotypes for about 65% of the 666 donors were used in a later genetic analysis, which treated that subset as a discovery cohort. Every discovery cohort repertoire had been produced on one sequencing platform. HLA typing covered class I and class II loci at four-digit resolution. The number of typed donors differed by locus: about 629-640 for A, B, C, DRB1 and DQB1; approximately 530 for DQA1; approximately 610 for DPA1; and around 450 for DPB1. Because of strong linkage in the cohort, four or five DR-DQ haplotypes were treated as single units for association and clustering. Among over 350 genotyped donors of the cohort, an average of roughly 240,000 unique TCR beta nucleotide sequences were sequenced per donor, around a sixth of them non-productive.

Notes on this clone: Its binding antigen is unknown. No base qualities exist here, and no much larger clone lies one base off it.

To prepare the library, the immunoSEQ multiplex PCR assay was applied. For the multiplex PCR, a mixture combining 60 forward primers for TCR Vbeta segments and 13 reverse primers for TCR Jbeta segments was used. The CDR3 region of rearranged TCR beta genes was amplified from genomic DNA by a multiplex PCR assay. The amplified TCR beta libraries were sequenced on the Illumina HiSeq System as 87-base-pair reads. For the original study's pipeline: A later analysis counted about 80 million unique TCR beta chains across the 670 or so repertoires, and roughly 11 million of these chains were shared by at least two donors. To remove PCR and sequencing errors, raw reads were error-corrected and collapsed into unique sequences using a nearest-neighbor algorithm that merged closely related sequences. Alignment of CDR3 sequences to IMGT reference sequences was used to assign V, D and J gene segments. For a sequence to be retained, a match of at least six nucleotides was required to both a V gene segment and a J gene segment. Rearrangements were called productive when the CDR3 lacked stop codons and stayed in frame with V and J; all others were non-productive. Following IMGT convention, CDR3 was defined as the stretch from the second conserved V-encoded cysteine to the conserved J-encoded phenylalanine. In an earlier analysis of 550 to 650 of the donors, sequences lacking an unambiguous match to a single V gene segment were excluded. In an earlier analysis of approximately 550 of the donors, V segments were called functional above 56.7% productive rearrangements and were called segregating when the between-donor standard deviation exceeded 5%. To diagnose cytomegalovirus status from the catalog of TCR beta chain sequences, a statistical classification framework was built. V and J gene assignment, in a later analysis, came from comparing TCR nucleotide sequences with IMGT/GENE-DB human TR gene sequences. A later analysis assigned CDR3 sequences and most-parsimonious VDJ recombination scenarios with the TCRdist pipeline. In a later analysis, each TCR beta chain was defined by its CDR3 amino acid sequence together with its V-gene family, and reads lacking a unique V-gene family were excluded. A later analysis removed several hundred highly shared, low-generation-probability nucleotide sequences to deal with suspected cross-contamination and a sequencing artifact. A later analysis calculated a clonal expansion index for each public chain from normalized within-repertoire ranks of inferred template counts. A later analysis computed generation probabilities with a VDJ recombination model fitted to out-of-frame rearrangements, and checked the results against IGoR. In a later analysis, hypergeometric tests were used to score TCR-TCR, TCR-HLA and TCR-CMV co-occurrence, with a repertoire-size bias correction applied to TCR pairs. To estimate false discovery rates, a later analysis permuted the HLA or CMV assignments 20 times. In a later analysis, co-occurring TCRs were grouped using DBSCAN, with TCRdist sequence similarity added in when clustering inside HLA-allele-positive subsets. Repertoires with fewer than 30,000 or more than 120,000 public chains were left out of co-occurrence clustering, as were about 5 repertoires with anomalous nucleotide sharing. The table comes from immuneACCESS by way of TCRdb, which keeps in-frame sequences with V and J called. Part of the clones is missing from these tables; in studies checked, under half for an unresolved V gene and the rest for unknown reasons. That table is the source of V, J and clone size, and D and trimming were worked out from the DNA. The sample table holds some 130,000 clones, of which 80% to 90% were seen once. The ten largest clones represent 4% to 6.5% of the sample.

The cohort was made up of roughly 670 healthy bone marrow donors. At the time of sampling, every cohort member was nominally healthy, though immune exposures that went unrecorded were likely present. The donor was CMV seronegative and belonged to the group of around 400 seronegative cohort members. Each donor provided a peripheral blood sample, and peripheral blood mononuclear cells were used for TCR beta sequencing. Genomic DNA extraction from the blood cell samples was performed with the Qiagen DNeasy Blood Extraction Kit. Study-level results and caveats: When HLA alleles, especially DR and DQ, strongly co-occurred, TCR associations were difficult to assign to individual alleles. A later analysis reported that several top co-occurrence clusters appeared linked to parvovirus B19, influenza, CMV and Epstein-Barr virus. Some IMGT-functional V segments, including TRBV6-2 and TRBV6-3, could not be told apart with the 87-base-pair reads, so those segments were excluded. The study listed 170 or so TCR beta chains as associated with cytomegalovirus. Roughly uniform sequencing depth across donors was assumed in presence/absence analyses, although this assumption may not hold. Most TCR sequences were seen in very few donors, while some public TCRs were found in many individuals. Because counts were too low, more than 15 rarely observed V segments, including chromosome 9 orphons, were left out of the earlier analysis of approximately 500 of the donors. An association between a missense DCLRE1C variant and V-gene and J-gene trimming of TCR beta chains was found in a later genetic analysis and replicated in an independent cohort. A later genetic analysis reported fewer N-insertions in productive TCRs among donors in an Asian-associated ancestry cluster than the roughly 620-donor mean. Three of the identified cytomegalovirus-associated TCR beta chains were confirmed in vitro to be specific for cytomegalovirus antigens. According to the authors, the approach could potentially be generalized to other disease states and immunological phenotypes. A further reported finding was that TCR beta sequences accurately predicted the HLA-A and HLA-B alleles for most subjects in the first cohort. In an earlier analysis of approximately 600 of the donors, most TCR beta V segments were observed in productive rearrangements about 87% or about 30% of the time, broadly matching IMGT annotations. Most CMV-associated TCR beta chains appeared to be HLA-restricted in a later analysis, and the HLA associations seemed to be driven largely by CMV exposure. Only TCR beta chains were sequenced in this cohort, and the absence of alpha or paired-chain data limited detectable features. A cluster of highly shared sequence variants was judged likely to represent a technical artifact of the sequencing pipeline. Because HLA typing was missing for some donors at each locus, association tests included only the typed subset. CMV serostatus was the only immune exposure information available for the cohort. Linkage disequilibrium might explain the correlated functional status among segregating V segments, but an unknown experimental factor could not be excluded. According to a later analysis, TCR association rates differed among HLA loci, with DRB1 alleles showing the most associated TCRs and HLA-C alleles showing the fewest. A later analysis found that HLA-associated TCR beta chains were more clonally expanded and had lower generation probabilities than equally common non-associated chains. A later analysis associated 15,000 to 20,000 TCR beta sequences with specific HLA alleles at a false discovery rate of 0.05. In both the original and validation cohorts, the classifier was reported to diagnose cytomegalovirus status with high specificity and sensitivity.

V is trimmed back by 3 bases and J by 6 bases, and the junction contains 9 bases that no gene match accounts for. Inclusive of the bounding cysteine and phenylalanine, the CDR3 is 15 residues long. Only the CDR3 region is kept as DNA, spanning 45 bases read in frame from base 1. In the germline V gene (reference sequence), CDR1 corresponds to LNHNV and CDR2 to YYDKDF. The source of this sequence is a young woman in good health and CMV-seronegative. The chain was built from TRBV15 and TRBJ2-5; the central 8 bases match TRBD1. The sequenced sample consisted of PBMCs. In nucleotides, the sequence is TGTGCCACCAGCAGCTCCGACAGGGGCGGGAAGACCCAGTACTTC. This codes for CATSSSDRGGKTQYF.